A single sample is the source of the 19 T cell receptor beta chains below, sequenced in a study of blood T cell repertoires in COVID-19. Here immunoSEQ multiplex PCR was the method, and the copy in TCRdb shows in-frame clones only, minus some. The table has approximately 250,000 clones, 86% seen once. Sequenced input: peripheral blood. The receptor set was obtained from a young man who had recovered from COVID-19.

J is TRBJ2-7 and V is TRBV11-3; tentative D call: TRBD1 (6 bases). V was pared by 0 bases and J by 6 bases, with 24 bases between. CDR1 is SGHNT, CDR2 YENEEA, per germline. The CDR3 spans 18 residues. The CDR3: CASSLEQGGDRNVFEQYF. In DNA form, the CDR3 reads TGTGCCAGCAGCTTAGAGCAAGGCGGAGACAGGAACGTCTTCGAGCAGTACTTC.

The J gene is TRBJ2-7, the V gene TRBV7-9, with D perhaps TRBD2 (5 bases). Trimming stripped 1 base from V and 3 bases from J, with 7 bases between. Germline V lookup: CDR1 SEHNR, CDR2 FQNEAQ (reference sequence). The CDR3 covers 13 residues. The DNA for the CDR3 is TGTGCCAGCAGCTTAGGACGGGGCTACGAGCAGTACTTC. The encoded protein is CASSLGRGYEQYF.

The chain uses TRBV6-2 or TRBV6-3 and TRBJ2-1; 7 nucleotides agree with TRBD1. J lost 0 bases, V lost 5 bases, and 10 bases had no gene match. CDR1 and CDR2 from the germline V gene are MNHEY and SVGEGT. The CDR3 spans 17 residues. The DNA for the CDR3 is TGTGCCAGCAGTATAACTCCGGACAGGAGCTCCTACAATGAGCAGTTCTTC. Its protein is CASSITPDRSSYNEQFF.

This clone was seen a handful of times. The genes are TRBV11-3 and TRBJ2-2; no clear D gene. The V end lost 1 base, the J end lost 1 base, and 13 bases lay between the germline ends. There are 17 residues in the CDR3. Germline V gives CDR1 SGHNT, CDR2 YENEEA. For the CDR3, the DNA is TGTGCCAGCAGCTTAGGCCCCTCCCGCGGGAACACCGGGGAGCTGTTTTTT. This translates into CASSLGPSRGNTGELFF.

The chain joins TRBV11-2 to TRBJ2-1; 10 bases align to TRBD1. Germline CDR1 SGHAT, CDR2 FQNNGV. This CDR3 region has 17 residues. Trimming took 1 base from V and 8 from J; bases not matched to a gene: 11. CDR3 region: CASSLAFGTGVVDEQFF. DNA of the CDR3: TGTGCCAGCAGCTTAGCTTTTGGGACAGGGGTGGTCGATGAGCAGTTCTTC.

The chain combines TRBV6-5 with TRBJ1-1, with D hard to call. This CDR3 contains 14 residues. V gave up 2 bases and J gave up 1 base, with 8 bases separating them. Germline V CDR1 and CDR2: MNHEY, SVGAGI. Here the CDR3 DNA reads TGTGCCAGCAGTTACACACAGCAGAACACTGAAGCTTTCTTT. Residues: CASSYTQQNTEAFF.

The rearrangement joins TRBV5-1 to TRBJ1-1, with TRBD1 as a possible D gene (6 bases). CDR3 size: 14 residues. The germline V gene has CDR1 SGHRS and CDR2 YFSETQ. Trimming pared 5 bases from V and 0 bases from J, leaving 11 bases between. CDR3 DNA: TGCGCCAGCAGAAAGGGACAAATGAACACTGAAGCTTTCTTT. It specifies CASRKGQMNTEAFF.

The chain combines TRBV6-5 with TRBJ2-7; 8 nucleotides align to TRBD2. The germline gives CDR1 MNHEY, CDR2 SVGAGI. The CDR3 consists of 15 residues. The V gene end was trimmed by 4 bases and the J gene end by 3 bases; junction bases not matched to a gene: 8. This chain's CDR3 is CASSLTGGVVYEQYF. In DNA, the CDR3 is TGTGCCAGCAGTTTAACGGGGGGGGTTGTCTACGAGCAGTACTTC.

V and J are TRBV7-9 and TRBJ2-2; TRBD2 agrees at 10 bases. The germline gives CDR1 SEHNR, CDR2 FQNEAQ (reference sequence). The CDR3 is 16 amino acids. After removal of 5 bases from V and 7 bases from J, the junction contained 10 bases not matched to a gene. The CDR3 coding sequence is TGTGCCAGCAGCCCTCAAGCGGGGGGGCCTGGCGGGGAGCTGTTTTTT. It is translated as CASSPQAGGPGGELFF.

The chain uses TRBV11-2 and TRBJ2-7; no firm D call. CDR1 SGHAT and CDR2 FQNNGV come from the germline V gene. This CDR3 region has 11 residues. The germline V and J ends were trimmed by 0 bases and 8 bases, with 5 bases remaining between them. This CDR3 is CASSLEEKQYF. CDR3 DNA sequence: TGTGCCAGCAGCTTAGAGGAGAAGCAGTACTTC.

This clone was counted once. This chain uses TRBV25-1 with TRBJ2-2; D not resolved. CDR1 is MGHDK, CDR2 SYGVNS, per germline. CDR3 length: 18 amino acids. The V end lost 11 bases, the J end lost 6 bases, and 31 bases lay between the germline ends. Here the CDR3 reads CAPEVGTRRLAKAGELFF. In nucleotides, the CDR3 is TGTGCCCCGGAAGTAGGAACCCGGCGGTTAGCTAAGGCCGGGGAGCTGTTTTTT.

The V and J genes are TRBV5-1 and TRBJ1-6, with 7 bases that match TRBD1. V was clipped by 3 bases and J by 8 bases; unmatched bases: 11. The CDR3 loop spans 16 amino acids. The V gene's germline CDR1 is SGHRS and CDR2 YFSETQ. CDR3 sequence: CASSYTGEFADSPLHF. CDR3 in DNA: TGCGCCAGCAGCTACACAGGGGAGTTCGCGGATTCACCCCTCCACTTT.

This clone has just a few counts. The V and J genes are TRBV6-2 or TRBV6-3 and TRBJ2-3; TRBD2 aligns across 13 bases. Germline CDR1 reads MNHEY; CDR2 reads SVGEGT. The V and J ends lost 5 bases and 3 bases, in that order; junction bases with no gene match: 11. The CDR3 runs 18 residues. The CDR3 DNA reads TGTGCCAGCAGTAAGGGACTAGCGGGGCGGGTCGATACAGATACGCAGTATTTT. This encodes CASSKGLAGRVDTDTQYF.

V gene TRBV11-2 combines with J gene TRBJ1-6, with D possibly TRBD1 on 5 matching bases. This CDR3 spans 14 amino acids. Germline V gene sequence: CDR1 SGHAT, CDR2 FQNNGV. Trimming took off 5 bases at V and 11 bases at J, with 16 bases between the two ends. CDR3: CASSLSGGSTPLHF. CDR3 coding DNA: TGTGCCAGCAGCCTTTCCGGGGGAAGTACACCCCTCCACTTT. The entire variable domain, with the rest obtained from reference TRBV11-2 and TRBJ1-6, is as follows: EAGVAQSPRYKIIEKRQSVAFWCNPISGHATLYWYQQILGQGPKLLIQFQNNGVVDDSQLPKDRFSAERLKGVDSTLKIQPAKLEDSAVYLCASSLSGGSTPLHFGNGTRLTVT.

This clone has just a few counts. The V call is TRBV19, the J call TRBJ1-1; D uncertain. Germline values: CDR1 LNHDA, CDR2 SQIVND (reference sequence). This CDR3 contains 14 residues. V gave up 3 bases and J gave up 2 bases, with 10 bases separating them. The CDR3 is CASSMYAKNTEAFF. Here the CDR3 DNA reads TGTGCCAGTAGTATGTACGCGAAAAACACTGAAGCTTTCTTT.

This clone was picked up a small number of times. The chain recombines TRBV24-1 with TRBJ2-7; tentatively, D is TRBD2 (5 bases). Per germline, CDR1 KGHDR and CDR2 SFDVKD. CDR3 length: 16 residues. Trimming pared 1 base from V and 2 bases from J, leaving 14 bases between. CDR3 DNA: TGTGCCACCAGTGATTTTGAGGGCCGGGTGACCTACGAGCAGTACTTC. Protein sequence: CATSDFEGRVTYEQYF.

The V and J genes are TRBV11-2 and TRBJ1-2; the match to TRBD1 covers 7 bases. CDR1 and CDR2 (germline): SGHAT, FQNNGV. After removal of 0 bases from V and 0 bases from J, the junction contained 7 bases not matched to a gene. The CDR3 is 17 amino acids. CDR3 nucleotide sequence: TGTGCCAGCAGCTTAGATCACCCAGGGACAGCTAACTATGGCTACACCTTC. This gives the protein CASSLDHPGTANYGYTF. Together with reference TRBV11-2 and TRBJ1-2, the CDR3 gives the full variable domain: EAGVAQSPRYKIIEKRQSVAFWCNPISGHATLYWYQQILGQGPKLLIQFQNNGVVDDSQLPKDRFSAERLKGVDSTLKIQPAKLEDSAVYLCASSLDHPGTANYGYTFGSGTRLTVV.

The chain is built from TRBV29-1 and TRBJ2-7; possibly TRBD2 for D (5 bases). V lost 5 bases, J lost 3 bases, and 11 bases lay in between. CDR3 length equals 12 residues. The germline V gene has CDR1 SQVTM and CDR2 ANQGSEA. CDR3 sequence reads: CSVTGEYYEQYF. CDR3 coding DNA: TGCAGCGTTACCGGGGAGTACTACGAGCAGTACTTC.

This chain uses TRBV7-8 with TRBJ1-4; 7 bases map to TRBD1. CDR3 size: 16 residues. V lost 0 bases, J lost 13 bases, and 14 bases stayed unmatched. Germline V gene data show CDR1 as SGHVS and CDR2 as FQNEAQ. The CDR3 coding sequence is TGTGCCAGCAGCTTAGCACGGTTGGGCAGGGGGTCGGGACTGTTTTTT. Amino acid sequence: CASSLARLGRGSGLFF.